Presented here are 5 T cell receptor beta chains from one specimen sequenced in a study of shared clonotypes between healthy human individuals. The table came from immunoSEQ multiplex PCR; TCRdb's copy has only in-frame clones and leaves some out. The repertoire includes nearly 1 million clones, approximately 76% of them detected once, and about 1.5% sits in the top ten. Sequencing was done on a sample of memory CD4+ T cells sorted from blood. The subset here: CD45RA-negative fraction. The receptor source for this set is a man aged 18 to 35 in good health.

The V call is TRBV10-3, the J call TRBJ1-2; 10 bases are a match to TRBD1. There are 13 residues in the CDR3. J lost 6 bases, V lost 6 bases, and 4 bases had no gene match. Germline V gene lookup returns CDR1 ENHRY and CDR2 SYGVKD. The CDR3: CAISGQGGDGYTF. The CDR3 DNA reads as TGTGCCATCAGCGGACAGGGGGGAGATGGCTACACCTTC.

This clone was counted at least ten times. This chain connects TRBV10-3 to TRBJ2-7; a possible D gene is TRBD2 (6 bases). Trimming took 6 bases from V and 6 from J, leaving 18 bases between them. The CDR3 spans 14 residues. Germline V gene data show CDR1 as ENHRY and CDR2 as SYGVKD. CDR3 residues: CAIRGGTATFEQYF. In DNA form, the CDR3 reads TGTGCCATCAGGGGCGGGACGGCGACGTTCGAGCAGTACTTC.

This chain joins TRBV5-1 and TRBJ2-1; TRBD2 matches 10 bases. CDR3 size: 16 residues. Germline V CDR1 and CDR2: SGHRS, YFSETQ. The junction had 7 bases not matched to a gene; V was cut back by 4 bases and J by 3 bases. The CDR3 protein is CASSTSGGASYNEQFF. CDR3 bases: TGCGCCAGCAGCACAAGCGGGGGGGCCAGCTACAATGAGCAGTTCTTC.

This rearrangement joins TRBV19 to TRBJ2-2, with unresolved D. CDR3 size: 14 residues. The germline V gene has CDR1 LNHDA and CDR2 SQIVND (reference sequence). V was clipped by 3 bases and J by 1 base, with 6 bases between them. For the CDR3, the DNA is TGTGCCAGTAGTATCCTCTTGAACACCGGGGAGCTGTTTTTT. Protein: CASSILLNTGELFF.

This chain uses TRBV10-2 with TRBJ2-1; maybe TRBD2 (6 bases). V was shortened by 6 bases and J by 4 bases, with 13 bases between the two germline ends. The CDR3 is made up of 14 amino acids. Germline-derived CDR1 and CDR2 are WSHSY and SAAADI. CDR3 bases: TGCGCCAGCAGCCATAGCGGAATGTACAATGAGCAGTTCTTC. It translates to CASSHSGMYNEQFF.